This entry lists 15 T cell receptor beta chains sequenced from one sample in a study of cytomegalovirus exposure and HLA in healthy donors listed by TCRdb under 2017. Library preparation employed the immunoSEQ multiplex PCR assay. The multiplex PCR relied on a mix of 60 forward primers for TCR Vbeta segments and 13 reverse primers for TCR Jbeta segments. TCRdb retrieved this table from immuneACCESS and kept in-frame rearrangements only. Not all clones are present; in checked studies, unresolved V genes account for under half, and no reason is known for the remainder. Within this sample are 80,000 to 100,000 clones, with roughly 81% of them counted one time only. The ten top clones hold approximately 1.3% of the sample. Sequencing was carried out using PBMCs. The origin of the receptors is a man between 40 and 49 years old in good health and CMV-seronegative.

This chain uses TRBV10-3 with TRBJ1-2; 9 nucleotides align to TRBD1. Trimming at V came to 6 bases and at J to 6 bases, leaving 5 bases not matched to a gene. This CDR3 spans 13 amino acids. Per germline, CDR1 ENHRY and CDR2 SYGVKD. CDR3 in DNA: TGTGCCATCAGACCTACAGGGGGCGATGGCTACACCTTC. This translates into CAIRPTGGDGYTF.

This chain connects TRBV10-3 to TRBJ2-1, with 15 nucleotides matching TRBD2. The junction had 6 bases not matched to a gene; V was cut back by 6 bases and J by 6 bases. The CDR3 consists of 16 residues. The germline V gene has CDR1 ENHRY and CDR2 SYGVKD. CDR3 in DNA: TGTGCCATCAGGGGGACTAGCGGGGGGCCCATCAATGAGCAGTTCTTC. Its translation: CAIRGTSGGPINEQFF.

The chain employs TRBV15 and TRBJ1-1; 7 bases map to TRBD1. Per the germline V gene, CDR1 is LNHNV and CDR2 is YYDKDF (reference sequence). This CDR3 contains 15 residues. The V segment lost 3 bases and the J segment 3 bases; nucleotides outside the gene matches: 7. The CDR3 DNA reads as TGTGCCACCAGCAGTAGACAGGGCGGGTACACTGAAGCTTTCTTT. Its protein product is CATSSRQGGYTEAFF. The variable domain in full, completed from reference TRBV15 and TRBJ1-1, reads DAMVIQNPRYQVTQFGKPVTLSCSQTLNHNVMYWYQQKSSQAPKLLFHYYDKDFNNEADTPDNFQSRRPNTSFCFLDIRSPGLGDTAMYLCATSSRQGGYTEAFFGQGTRLTVV.

The sample holds one count of this clone. V gene TRBV15 combines with J gene TRBJ1-2; TRBD1 matches at 7 bases. Per the germline V gene, CDR1 is LNHNV and CDR2 is YYDKDF (reference sequence). The CDR3 loop spans 13 amino acids. J lost 5 bases, V lost 5 bases, and 5 bases had no gene match. The CDR3 DNA reads as TGTGCCACCAGCGTACACAGGGGATATGGCTACACCTTC. As protein: CATSVHRGYGYTF.

A single count supports this clone. This chain connects TRBV10-3 to TRBJ1-4; D is unresolved. CDR3 length equals 15 residues. From germline, CDR1 is ENHRY and CDR2 SYGVKD. The V end was cut by 4 bases, the J end by 4 bases, with 13 bases between. CDR3 amino acids: CAISGGGGINEKLFF. CDR3 coding DNA: TGTGCCATCAGTGGGGGAGGAGGGATTAATGAAAAACTGTTTTTT.

The CDR3 sequence is CASSPSGIYEQYF. The CDR3 nucleotides read TGTGCCAGCAGCCCGTCGGGGATCTACGAGCAGTACTTC. The chain has TRBV11-1 and TRBJ2-7; maybe TRBD2 (5 bases). Germline CDR1 reads SGHAT; CDR2 reads FQDESV (reference sequence). The germline V and J ends were trimmed by 5 bases and 3 bases, with 11 bases remaining between them. This CDR3 region has 13 residues.

The chain links TRBV7-3 to TRBJ1-5, with a possible D match to TRBD1 (6 bases). Per germline, CDR1 SGHTA and CDR2 FQGTGA. This CDR3 contains 20 residues. The V and J ends lost 0 bases and 2 bases respectively, with 23 bases between them. The CDR3, as DNA: TGTGCCAGCAGCTTAACGCACGAACCCAGGGGTGAACTCGGCAATCAGCCCCAGCATTTT. The encoded protein is CASSLTHEPRGELGNQPQHF.

This clone showed up just a few times. This chain connects TRBV30 to TRBJ1-2; TRBD1 might be the D (5 bases). V was pared by 4 bases and J by 4 bases, with 19 bases between. The germline CDR1 and CDR2 sequences are GTSNPN and SVGIG (reference sequence). The CDR3 spans 15 residues. CDR3 region: CAWTPGRQRVYGYTF. The CDR3 bases are TGTGCCTGGACTCCCGGGAGACAGCGGGTCTATGGCTACACCTTC.

This chain uses TRBV6-6 with TRBJ1-5; 8 nucleotides line up with TRBD1. The V segment lost 6 bases and the J segment 0 bases; nucleotides outside the gene matches: 7. The CDR3 consists of 16 residues. Looked up from germline, CDR1 is MNHNY and CDR2 is SVGAGI (reference sequence). The CDR3 DNA follows: TGTGCCAGCAGCAAGACAGGGGACCATAGCAATCAGCCCCAGCATTTT. It codes for CASSKTGDHSNQPQHF.

This chain connects TRBV4-3 to TRBJ2-3, with a possible D match to TRBD2 (7 bases). Germline V gene data show CDR1 as LGHNA and CDR2 as YSLEER. Trimming left V 4 bases short and J 5 bases short, with 16 bases between. The CDR3 is 15 amino acids. This CDR3 reads CASSRWGGAGDTQYF. CDR3 nucleotides: TGCGCCAGCAGCCGATGGGGGGGGGCGGGAGATACGCAGTATTTT.

The rearrangement joins TRBV2 to TRBJ2-3; 11 bases are shared with TRBD1. CDR1 and CDR2 (germline): SNHLY, FYNNEI. Trimming at V came to 5 bases and at J to 5 bases, leaving 9 bases not matched to a gene. The CDR3 totals 16 residues. DNA for the CDR3: TGTGCCAGCAGTCGGGACAGGGGGAATGGGAGAGATACGCAGTATTTT. Residues: CASSRDRGNGRDTQYF.

The chain links TRBV10-2 to TRBJ1-5, with a weak D call TRBD1 (6 bases). This CDR3 has 13 amino acids. Deletions cut 5 bases from V and 6 bases from J, with 11 bases between. The germline V gene encodes CDR1 WSHSY and CDR2 SAAADI. This CDR3 reads CASSTTGLQPQHF. The CDR3 coding sequence is TGCGCCAGCAGTACGACAGGCCTTCAGCCCCAGCATTTT.

The V and J genes are TRBV5-1 and TRBJ2-5; 10 nucleotides match TRBD1. The CDR3 loop spans 16 amino acids. Germline CDR1 and CDR2: SGHRS and YFSETQ. The J segment lost 5 bases and the V segment lost 4 bases, leaving 11 bases of the junction unmatched. The CDR3 sequence: CASSRAGTGAFETQYF. The CDR3 DNA is TGCGCCAGCAGCCGGGCTGGGACAGGGGCGTTCGAGACCCAGTACTTC.

This clone has only one observation. The chain is built from TRBV11-1 and TRBJ2-1; TRBD1 might be the D (6 bases). The V gene's germline CDR1 is SGHAT and CDR2 FQDESV (reference sequence). The V end was cut by 7 bases, the J end by 5 bases, with 15 bases between. The CDR3 runs 14 residues. The CDR3 region is CASNTRTANNEQFF. The DNA for the CDR3 is TGTGCCAGCAACACCAGGACAGCCAACAATGAGCAGTTCTTC.

The CDR3: CASSQEPGQGYNSPLHF. Here the CDR3 DNA reads TGCGCCAGCAGCCAGGAACCGGGACAGGGATATAATTCACCCCTCCACTTT. This chain links TRBV4-1 with TRBJ1-6; the match to TRBD1 covers 9 bases. This CDR3 spans 17 amino acids. CDR1 and CDR2 (germline): MGHRA, YSYEKL. V trimming: 3 bases; J trimming: 4 bases; junction bases outside the gene matches: 7.